The 31 T cell receptor beta chains in this list originate from one sample, sequenced in a study of T cells in Graves' hyperthyroidism and ophthalmopathy (dated 2019 in TCRdb). Libraries were prepared through multiplex PCR. The data were produced on an Illumina HiSeq 2000. Amplification of TCR beta CDR3 regions was carried out from RNA transcripts. The first round of RT-PCR for the TCR CDR3 was performed with the HTBI primer set and the Qiagen OneStep RT-PCR kit. In-frame beta chains were kept once TCRdb had trimmed the public reads at Q25 with fastp and called clones with MiXCR. Under each unique CDR3 protein, matching rows form one entry showing the most common genes and DNA. Recorded for this sample are over 700,000 distinct CDR3 sequences; 15% to 20% of them occurred a single time. Approximately 16% of the sample comes from the top ten. The sample taken for sequencing was blood. The receptors come from a woman aged 45-60 years with Graves' hyperthyroidism that later progressed to Graves' ophthalmopathy.

The V and J genes are TRBV4-1 and TRBJ2-1; D remains unclear. The V gene lost 1 base and the J gene lost 8 bases, with 9 bases spanning the gap. CDR1 is MGHRA, CDR2 YSYEKL, per germline. The CDR3 contains 13 residues. The DNA for the CDR3 is TGCGCCAGCAGCCAAGTGATTGGGGATGAGCAGTTCTTC. Amino acid sequence: CASSQVIGDEQFF.

This clonotype was found a few times. CDR3 in DNA: TGTGCCATCAGTGAGTCAGCTCCGGGAGGTAAGTTCTTC. This gives the protein CAISESAPGGKFF. The chain recombines TRBV10-3 with TRBJ2-1; 7 nucleotides match TRBD2. Germline V lookup: CDR1 ENHRY, CDR2 SYGVKD. The CDR3 has 13 amino acids. Losses at the gene ends were 0 bases for V and 14 bases for J; bases not matched to a gene: 7.

This clonotype was counted at least ten times. The chain recombines TRBV27 with TRBJ1-2; possible D gene TRBD1, 5 bases. This CDR3 region has 18 residues. Germline V gene sequence: CDR1 MNHEY, CDR2 SMNVEV (reference sequence). V was clipped by 0 bases and J by 1 base, with 18 bases between them. CDR3 residues: CASSLSFTGGYFNYGYTF. CDR3 DNA: TGTGCCAGCAGTTTATCCTTTACAGGCGGATACTTTAACTATGGCTACACCTTC.

This chain connects TRBV9 to TRBJ1-2, with D possibly matching TRBD1 (6 bases). In germline, CDR1 is SGDLS, CDR2 YYNGEE. Trimming removed 1 base at V and 8 bases at J, with 12 bases between. This CDR3 has 13 amino acids. The CDR3: CASSVSDSDGYTF. CDR3 coding DNA: TGTGCCAGCAGCGTATCGGACAGCGACGGCTACACCTTC.

The chain links TRBV6-1 to TRBJ1-2; TRBD1 agrees at 10 bases. With V trimmed by 8 bases and J by 7 bases, 7 bases remained unmatched. Looked up from germline, CDR1 is MNHNS and CDR2 is SASEGT. The CDR3 covers 13 residues. The CDR3 DNA sequence: TGTGCCAGCGGCGTTGGACAGGGGGGTGGCTACACCTTC. Its protein product is CASGVGQGGGYTF.

The chain recombines TRBV10-2 with TRBJ1-5, with 8 nucleotides matching TRBD1. CDR3 length: 17 amino acids. Germline V CDR1 and CDR2: WSHSY, SAAADI. V lost 4 bases, J lost 4 bases, and 12 bases stayed unmatched. CDR3 region: CASSGTLRDRLNQPQHF. CDR3 nucleotide sequence: TGCGCCAGCAGTGGGACCCTCCGGGACAGGTTAAATCAGCCCCAGCATTTT.

This clonotype came up many times. The V gene is TRBV3-1, the J gene TRBJ2-7; D is possibly TRBD1 (6 bases). Germline V gene sequence: CDR1 LGHDT, CDR2 YNNKEL (reference sequence). The ends were cut back, 2 bases at V and 3 bases at J, with 14 bases in the middle. CDR3 length equals 15 residues. DNA for the CDR3: TGTGCCAGCAGCCAACAGGGGAAGGGGCGCTACGAGCAGTACTTC. This encodes CASSQQGKGRYEQYF.

This clonotype was seen only a few times. The V and J genes are TRBV29-1 and TRBJ2-1; D is perhaps TRBD2 (7 bases). This CDR3 spans 13 amino acids. CDR1 is SQVTM and CDR2 is ANQGSEA in the germline V gene. Deletions cut 6 bases from V and 4 bases from J, with 13 bases between. The CDR3 DNA reads TGCAGCGTCACAGGGAGGGGGTACAATGAGCAGTTCTTC. The encoded protein is CSVTGRGYNEQFF.

Comment on this clonotype: Just one base apart from a much larger clone, this may be a read error. The chain joins TRBV3-1 to TRBJ2-3; D call uncertain. This CDR3 is built from 14 residues. In germline, CDR1 is LGHDT, CDR2 YNNKEL (reference sequence). Trimming left V 3 bases short and J 5 bases short, with 12 bases between. For the CDR3, the DNA is TGTGCCAGCAGCCACGTTCTGCTTGAAGATACGCAGTATTTT. As protein: CASSHVLLEDTQYF.

There are a few counts of this clonotype. The V call is TRBV20-1, the J call TRBJ2-3, with 9 bases identical to TRBD2. Germline lookup yields CDR1 DFQATT and CDR2 SNEGSKA (reference sequence). CDR3 size: 18 residues. V lost 0 bases to trimming and J lost 4 bases; unmatched junction nucleotides: 14. The chain's CDR3 is CSARDGRGGKDPPDTQYF. The CDR3 DNA is TGCAGTGCTAGAGATGGGCGGGGGGGCAAGGATCCTCCAGATACGCAGTATTTT.

V and J are TRBV6-1 and TRBJ1-2; 10 bases line up with TRBD1. With 6 bases clipped from V and 4 bases from J, the junction kept 5 bases outside the gene matches. The CDR3 length is 14 residues. Germline V gene lookup returns CDR1 MNHNS and CDR2 SASEGT. The CDR3 region is CASRQGQGSYGYTF. The DNA for the CDR3 is TGTGCCAGCAGGCAGGGACAGGGGAGCTATGGCTACACCTTC.

This clonotype was found many times. The chain uses TRBV3-1 and TRBJ1-1; 7 bases align to TRBD1. The CDR3 consists of 17 residues. Germline V CDR1 and CDR2: LGHDT, YNNKEL (reference sequence). Trimming removed 0 bases from V and 4 bases from J; junction bases left unmatched: 11. The CDR3 is CASSQDSRGRAGTEAFF. The CDR3 DNA reads as TGTGCCAGCAGCCAAGATTCGAGGGGGCGCGCCGGCACTGAAGCTTTCTTT.

At least ten counts were recorded for this clonotype. The V call is TRBV30, the J call TRBJ1-5; TRBD1 might be the D (6 bases). The germline V gene encodes CDR1 GTSNPN and CDR2 SVGIG (reference sequence). Trimming pared 1 base from V and 1 base from J, leaving 8 bases between. CDR3 size: 14 residues. As DNA, the CDR3 is TGTGCCTGGAGTGGGGGGACAAGCAATCAGCCCCAGCATTTT. Its translation is CAWSGGTSNQPQHF.

This clonotype was detected many times. The rearrangement joins TRBV3-1 to TRBJ2-5; D gene ambiguous. CDR3 length: 13 residues. The V end lost 5 bases, the J end lost 2 bases, and 9 bases lay between the germline ends. CDR1 is LGHDT and CDR2 is YNNKEL in the germline V gene (reference sequence). The CDR3 DNA reads TGTGCCAGCAGCGATTCCATACAAGAGACCCAGTACTTC. Its translation: CASSDSIQETQYF.

In its sample, this clonotype was seen a few times. The CDR3 nucleotides are TGTGCCAGCAGCCAAGGGTTGGCGGGCGGCTACACCTTC. This sequence encodes CASSQGLAGGYTF. This chain uses TRBV7-9 with TRBJ1-2; unclear D gene. Germline CDR1 and CDR2: SEHNR and FQNEAQ (reference sequence). This CDR3 spans 13 amino acids. Trimming took 5 bases from V and 8 from J, leaving 15 bases between them.

The chain has TRBV3-1 and TRBJ2-5; TRBD2 matches 12 bases. V lost 4 bases to trimming and J lost 5 bases; unmatched junction nucleotides: 14. The germline gives CDR1 LGHDT, CDR2 YNNKEL (reference sequence). CDR3 size: 18 residues. CDR3 protein: CASSLPTSGGYSWETQYF. The CDR3 DNA sequence: TGTGCCAGCAGCCTCCCTACTAGCGGGGGGTATTCTTGGGAGACCCAGTACTTC.

This clonotype was observed a few times. The V call is TRBV4-1, the J call TRBJ1-2, with D possibly being TRBD1 (5 bases). V gave up 5 bases and J gave up 0 bases, with 16 bases separating them. CDR3 length equals 16 residues. Germline-derived CDR1 and CDR2 are MGHRA and YSYEKL. CDR3 loop: CASSKAPQETNYGYTF. The CDR3, as DNA: TGCGCCAGCAGCAAAGCTCCACAGGAAACTAACTATGGCTACACCTTC.

This clonotype was seen repeatedly, ten times or more. This rearrangement joins TRBV5-1 to TRBJ2-3; no firm D call. V lost 0 bases and J 0 bases, leaving 8 bases between the germline ends. The CDR3 length is 15 residues. Germline values: CDR1 SGHRS, CDR2 YFSETQ. CDR3 in DNA: TGCGCCAGCAGCTTGGAAGCCTATAGCACAGATACGCAGTATTTT. Translation: CASSLEAYSTDTQYF.

This clonotype was seen a handful of times. V and J are TRBV12-5 and TRBJ1-1; D remains unclear. V gave up 3 bases and J gave up 8 bases, with 7 bases separating them. The CDR3 runs to 11 residues. Germline values: CDR1 LGHNT, CDR2 FRNRAP. This CDR3 is CASGFGREAFF. The CDR3 DNA follows: TGTGCTAGTGGTTTCGGTAGGGAAGCTTTCTTT.

At least ten counts were recorded for this clonotype. The chain employs TRBV20-1 and TRBJ1-5; TRBD1 is a possible D gene (5 bases). The CDR3 is 15 amino acids. Germline assignment: CDR1 DFQATT and CDR2 SNEGSKA (reference sequence). Trimming took 0 bases from V and 1 from J, leaving 10 bases between them. The DNA of the CDR3 is TGCAGTGCTAGAGATTGGGCAGGGAGCAATCAGCCCCAGCATTTT. Protein product: CSARDWAGSNQPQHF.

The chain combines TRBV13 with TRBJ1-1; 9 nucleotides match TRBD1. This CDR3 has 17 amino acids. CDR1 is PRHDT and CDR2 is FYEKMQ in the germline V gene (reference sequence). V trimming: 5 bases; J trimming: 3 bases; junction bases outside the gene matches: 13. DNA of the CDR3: TGTGCCAGCAGCCCTCCGGACAGGGGCTACCGTGACACTGAAGCTTTCTTT. Translation gives CASSPPDRGYRDTEAFF.

This clonotype was counted between two and nine times. This CDR3 reads CASSAQGKTEAFF. CDR3 sequence (DNA): TGTGCCAGCAGCGCCCAGGGGAAAACTGAAGCTTTCTTT. This rearrangement joins TRBV7-3 to TRBJ1-1; the D gene is possibly TRBD1 (6 bases). Trimming stripped 5 bases from V and 5 bases from J, with 12 bases between. The V gene's germline CDR1 is SGHTA and CDR2 FQGTGA. The CDR3 consists of 13 residues.

The rearrangement joins TRBV28 to TRBJ2-2; D is unresolved. The CDR3 has 11 amino acids. CDR1 and CDR2 (germline): MDHEN, SYDVKM. Deletions cut 8 bases from V and 6 bases from J, with 7 bases between. In DNA, the CDR3 is TGTGCCAGCGCCGATCCCGGGGAGCTGTTTTTT. Protein product: CASADPGELFF.

This clonotype was detected ten times or more. This rearrangement joins TRBV27 to TRBJ2-7; the match to TRBD1 covers 10 bases. With V trimmed by 3 bases and J by 0 bases, 8 bases remained unmatched. CDR3 length equals 17 residues. Germline V gives CDR1 MNHEY, CDR2 SMNVEV (reference sequence). CDR3 sequence: CASSFQPGQGFSYEQYF. CDR3 in DNA: TGTGCCAGCAGTTTCCAGCCGGGACAGGGGTTCTCCTACGAGCAGTACTTC.

This clonotype was observed many times. The V gene is TRBV6-1, the J gene TRBJ1-1, with 8 bases fitting TRBD1. This CDR3 is built from 15 residues. Germline CDR1 is MNHNS and CDR2 is SASEGT. The trim removed 5 bases at V and 4 bases at J, leaving 9 bases unmatched. CDR3 DNA sequence: TGTGCCAGCAGTAAAAAGACAGGGGTTGGCACTGAAGCTTTCTTT. It is translated as CASSKKTGVGTEAFF.

Ten or more counts support this clonotype. The J gene is TRBJ2-1, the V gene TRBV5-1; 8 nucleotides agree with TRBD2. The trim removed 3 bases at V and 0 bases at J, leaving 5 bases unmatched. This CDR3 has 16 amino acids. Germline assignment: CDR1 SGHRS and CDR2 YFSETQ. This CDR3 is CASSSGGAISYNEQFF. Written as DNA, the CDR3 is TGCGCCAGCAGCTCCGGGGGGGCGATCTCCTACAATGAGCAGTTCTTC.

This clonotype was counted ten times or more. V gene TRBV18 combines with J gene TRBJ1-1, with D possibly matching TRBD1 (6 bases). Trimming took 5 bases from V and 1 from J, leaving 14 bases between them. The CDR3 extends over 15 amino acids. In germline, CDR1 is KGHSH, CDR2 LQKENI. In DNA, the CDR3 is TGTGCCAGCTCAGCCGCAGGGGTCCCGAACACTGAAGCTTTCTTT. It specifies CASSAAGVPNTEAFF.

This clonotype has a count of ten or more. The V gene is TRBV6-1, the J gene TRBJ1-1, with 9 bases matching TRBD1. The CDR3 has 15 amino acids. Per the germline V gene, CDR1 is MNHNS and CDR2 is SASEGT. Germline trimming cut 5 bases from V and 7 bases from J; bases unmatched to any gene: 11. The CDR3: CASSNRGRRFSEAFF. CDR3 sequence (DNA): TGTGCCAGCAGTAACAGGGGGCGGAGGTTTAGTGAAGCTTTCTTT.

This clonotype has at least ten counts. V gene TRBV12-3 or TRBV12-4 combines with J gene TRBJ1-2; D gene ambiguous. The CDR3 sequence is 13 residues long. With 3 bases removed from V and 7 bases from J, the gap between germline ends came to 12 bases. CDR3 in amino acids: CASSFPGLGGYTF. The CDR3 DNA follows: TGTGCCAGCAGTTTCCCGGGGTTGGGTGGCTACACCTTC.

This clonotype was seen ten or more times. The rearrangement uses TRBV12-3 or TRBV12-4 and TRBJ1-2; 7 positions match TRBD1. This CDR3 region has 13 residues. The ends lost 6 bases at V and 5 bases at J; junction bases unmatched: 6. Here the CDR3 DNA reads TGTGCCAGCAGCCTCCGGGACAGATATGGCTACACCTTC. This sequence encodes CASSLRDRYGYTF.

This clonotype has a count of ten or more. The chain uses TRBV7-9 and TRBJ1-1; 10 bases map to TRBD1. The CDR3 totals 17 residues. Germline V CDR1 and CDR2: SEHNR, FQNEAQ (reference sequence). J was trimmed by 6 bases and V by 4 bases; bases with no gene match: 14. CDR3 sequence reads: CASSSLSGRDRGPEAFF. In nucleotides, the CDR3 is TGTGCCAGCAGCTCCCTCTCAGGGAGGGACAGGGGACCTGAAGCTTTCTTT.